This T cell receptor beta chain was retrieved from a study of T cell responses to AZD1222 COVID-19 vaccine. On the study more broadly: Second-dose schedules of about 4 or about 12 weeks were combined. Findings and limits, study-wide: Reportedly, nearly half the spike-specific TCRs target unmutated variant regions.

V lost 1 base and J lost 5, with 5 bases in between. CDR3 length: 12 residues. As concerns this clone: Its specificity is unknown. In the same sample, other DNA sequences code for this CDR3.

Repertoires were generated with immunoSEQ multiplex PCR, while TCRdb's copy carries only in-frame clones and drops some. The repertoire includes 150,000 or so clones, 89% of them detected once, and 4.5% to 6.5% sits in the top ten. The specimen was peripheral blood, collected on day 0 of AZD1222 vaccination. The receptor comes from an adult in good health. V usage is TRBV12-3 or TRBV12-4 and J usage is TRBJ1-2; D gene uncertain. This CDR3 is CASSLEGYGYTF. The CDR3 DNA sequence: TGTGCCAGCAGTTTAGAGGGTTATGGCTACACCTTC.